These 29 T cell receptor beta chains were sequenced from one sample in a study of cytomegalovirus exposure and HLA in healthy donors (TCRdb year 2017). Library generation was performed with the immunoSEQ multiplex PCR assay. The source is immuneACCESS, and TCRdb retained only in-frame sequences with V and J called. Part of the clones is not carried over; for the studies checked, unresolved V genes explain less than half of this, and the remainder is unexplained. A total of some 120,000 clones appear in this sample, around 96% of them only once. 1.5% to 2% of the sample is held by the ten biggest clonotypes. The specimen was PBMCs. The receptors derive from a man aged 18 to 29 in good health and CMV-seronegative.

The chain carries TRBV6-1 and TRBJ2-1; D is possibly TRBD1 (6 bases). The CDR3 has 15 amino acids. From germline, CDR1 is MNHNS and CDR2 SASEGT. V shed 2 bases and J shed 7 bases, with 15 bases lying between them. DNA of the CDR3: TGTGCCAGCAGTGAATCCGGCAGGGGAAGAAATGAGCAGTTCTTC. It codes for CASSESGRGRNEQFF.

The V call is TRBV11-2, the J call TRBJ2-1; perhaps TRBD2 as D (5 bases). From germline, CDR1 is SGHAT and CDR2 FQNNGV. The CDR3 extends over 17 amino acids. V lost 1 base and J lost 3, with 16 bases in between. CDR3 region: CASSLVASGLHYNEQFF. CDR3 sequence (DNA): TGTGCCAGCAGCTTAGTCGCTTCAGGACTCCACTACAATGAGCAGTTCTTC.

This chain uses TRBV9 with TRBJ2-7; no clear D gene. The CDR3 is made up of 15 amino acids. Germline CDR1 SGDLS, CDR2 YYNGEE. The V gene lost 0 bases and the J gene lost 2 bases, with 12 bases spanning the gap. The CDR3 is CASSVGTALTYEQYF. CDR3 nucleotides: TGTGCCAGCAGCGTAGGAACAGCTCTGACCTACGAGCAGTACTTC.

This chain connects TRBV6-1 to TRBJ2-3; D not resolved. Germline CDR1 and CDR2: MNHNS and SASEGT. The CDR3 has 14 residues. The V end was cut by 8 bases, the J end by 1 base, with 13 bases between. The CDR3 DNA follows: TGTGCCAGCTCGAGGTCCCTGGGCACAGATACGCAGTATTTT. As protein: CASSRSLGTDTQYF.

V gene TRBV10-3 combines with J gene TRBJ1-2, with 7 bases lining up with TRBD1. The CDR3 sequence is 13 residues long. J was trimmed by 5 bases and V by 4 bases; bases with no gene match: 4. The germline CDR1 and CDR2 sequences are ENHRY and SYGVKD. As DNA, the CDR3 is TGTGCCATCAGTGTGGTACAGGGGTATGGCTACACCTTC. As protein: CAISVVQGYGYTF.

The rearrangement joins TRBV5-4 to TRBJ1-3; D is perhaps TRBD1 (6 bases). Trimming took 2 bases from V and 3 from J, leaving 6 bases between them. Germline-derived CDR1 and CDR2 are SGHNT and YYREEE (reference sequence). This CDR3 spans 13 amino acids. The CDR3 here is CASSLQGGNTIYF. CDR3 in DNA: TGTGCCAGCAGCTTACAGGGTGGAAACACCATATATTTT.

The genes are TRBV15 and TRBJ1-4; D gene ambiguous. CDR3 length: 14 residues. Germline CDR1 LNHNV, CDR2 YYDKDF (reference sequence). The ends were cut back, 0 bases at V and 6 bases at J, with 8 bases in the middle. The CDR3 loop reads CATSRDGQHEKLFF. DNA for the CDR3: TGTGCCACCAGCAGAGATGGGCAGCATGAAAAACTGTTTTTT.

Note on this clone: The junction differs from germline at one of its ends, possibly a read error. The chain carries TRBV7-2 and TRBJ2-7; 7 nucleotides line up with TRBD1. The CDR3 spans 13 residues. Germline V gives CDR1 SGHTA, CDR2 FQGNSA. The CDR3 region is CASSLDKGHSGGF. CDR3 nucleotide sequence: TGTGCCAGCAGCTTAGATAAGGGCCACTCAGGGGGTTTC.

The CDR3 protein is CASSLTGRVGEQYF. The CDR3 coding sequence is TGTGCCAGCAGCTTAACGGGCAGGGTGGGGGAGCAGTACTTC. V is TRBV7-6 and J is TRBJ2-7; perhaps TRBD1 as D (5 bases). CDR1 is SGHVS, CDR2 FNYEAQ, per germline. V lost 2 bases and J 7 bases, leaving 15 bases between the germline ends. CDR3 length: 14 residues. The entire variable domain, with the rest obtained from reference TRBV7-6 and TRBJ2-7, is as follows: GAGVSQSPRYKVTKRGQDVALRCDPISGHVSLYWYRQALGQGPEFLTYFNYEAQQDKSGLPNDRFSAERPEGSISTLTIQRTEQRDSAMYRCASSLTGRVGEQYFGPGTRLTVT.

This clone was counted once. The sample holds other DNA sequences that translate to the same CDR3. The V call is TRBV19, the J call TRBJ2-7; possible D gene TRBD2, 5 bases. Germline-derived CDR1 and CDR2 are LNHDA and SQIVND (reference sequence). Trimming took off 6 bases at V and 4 bases at J, with 13 bases between the two ends. The CDR3 totals 13 residues. CDR3 sequence: CASSLNRDYEQYF. The CDR3, as DNA: TGTGCCAGTAGCTTGAACCGGGATTACGAGCAGTACTTC.

The chain recombines TRBV6-5 with TRBJ2-7, with a tentative D call TRBD2 (5 bases). Germline V lookup: CDR1 MNHEY, CDR2 SVGAGI. This CDR3 is 15 amino acids long. Trimming cost V 4 bases and J 3 bases, with 16 bases left between them. The CDR3 spells CASSSFGGSYYEQYF. DNA of the CDR3: TGTGCCAGCAGTTCCTTTGGAGGTTCCTACTACGAGCAGTACTTC.

Only one count was recorded for this clone. The rearrangement uses TRBV4-3 and TRBJ2-6, with D possibly being TRBD1 (6 bases). Trimming took 0 bases from V and 3 from J, leaving 12 bases between them. This CDR3 region has 17 residues. Germline V CDR1 and CDR2: LGHNA, YSLEER. This CDR3 reads CASSQDTTGNGANVLTF. Here the CDR3 DNA reads TGCGCCAGCAGCCAAGACACCACAGGGAATGGGGCCAACGTCCTGACTTTC.

The chain couples TRBV27 to TRBJ2-1; possibly TRBD2 for D (6 bases). The ends were cut back, 6 bases at V and 0 bases at J, with 18 bases in the middle. The CDR3 has 17 residues. Looked up from germline, CDR1 is MNHEY and CDR2 is SMNVEV (reference sequence). The CDR3 region has the DNA TGTGCCAGCAGGGCCGACTTCGGGGGACCCTCCTACAATGAGCAGTTCTTC. Translated: CASRADFGGPSYNEQFF.

J is TRBJ1-1 and V is TRBV5-1, with TRBD1 matching 9 bases. Germline V gene lookup returns CDR1 SGHRS and CDR2 YFSETQ. With 7 bases clipped from V and 1 base from J, the junction kept 11 bases outside the gene matches. The CDR3 has 16 residues. The CDR3 DNA follows: TGCGCCAGCTCGAGGGCCCTACAGGGGGCGAACACTGAAGCTTTCTTT. Translating gives CASSRALQGANTEAFF.

V is TRBV6-6 and J is TRBJ2-7; the match to TRBD2 covers 9 bases. CDR3 length equals 13 residues. Germline V gene lookup returns CDR1 MNHNY and CDR2 SVGAGI (reference sequence). Trimming cost V 7 bases and J 7 bases; bases outside gene matches: 8. Here the CDR3 reads CASTTAGGREQYF. CDR3 sequence (DNA): TGTGCCAGCACCACAGCGGGAGGTAGGGAGCAGTACTTC.

The genes are TRBV29-1 and TRBJ2-5; perhaps TRBD2 as D (6 bases). The V gene lost 5 bases and the J gene lost 4 bases, with 17 bases spanning the gap. The germline V gene has CDR1 SQVTM and CDR2 ANQGSEA. The CDR3 extends over 14 amino acids. This CDR3 is CSVPVSGGTETQYF. The CDR3 region has the DNA TGCAGCGTTCCGGTTAGTGGGGGGACAGAGACCCAGTACTTC.

The rearrangement uses TRBV4-3 and TRBJ2-3, with 8 nucleotides matching TRBD1. Germline V gene sequence: CDR1 LGHNA, CDR2 YSLEER. Germline trimming cut 0 bases from V and 0 bases from J; bases unmatched to any gene: 8. The CDR3 totals 18 residues. CDR3 loop: CASSQDRTGQASTDTQYF. CDR3 coding DNA: TGCGCCAGCAGCCAAGACCGAACGGGACAGGCAAGCACAGATACGCAGTATTTT.

In this sample, this clone turned up a few times. This chain links TRBV5-4 with TRBJ2-7, with D hard to call. With 0 bases removed from V and 6 bases from J, the gap between germline ends came to 7 bases. The CDR3 is 12 amino acids. The germline gives CDR1 SGHNT, CDR2 YYREEE (reference sequence). Here the CDR3 DNA reads TGTGCCAGCAGCTTGGCTCTCGGCGAGCAGTACTTC. Translation: CASSLALGEQYF.

The genes are TRBV7-9 and TRBJ2-7; a weak D match, TRBD1 (5 bases). The CDR3 has 14 amino acids. Deletions cut 1 base from V and 2 bases from J, with 9 bases between. The germline V gene encodes CDR1 SEHNR and CDR2 FQNEAQ (reference sequence). CDR3 DNA sequence: TGTGCCAGCAGCTTAGATCAGGGTGCCTACGAGCAGTACTTC. Translation: CASSLDQGAYEQYF.

The chain has TRBV6-5 and TRBJ1-1; a possible D gene is TRBD1 (6 bases). V was shortened by 6 bases and J by 1 base, with 15 bases between the two germline ends. The CDR3 totals 15 residues. Germline V CDR1 and CDR2: MNHEY, SVGAGI. The DNA of the CDR3 is TGTGCCAGCAGCCTGGGAGGGGGAGGGAACACTGAAGCTTTCTTT. Translating it yields CASSLGGGGNTEAFF.

The chain combines TRBV30 with TRBJ1-1; TRBD1 matches 9 bases. Germline V gene sequence: CDR1 GTSNPN, CDR2 SVGIG (reference sequence). V shed 3 bases, J shed 3 bases, and the junction held 8 bases outside the gene matches. The CDR3 sequence is 15 residues long. The CDR3 nucleotides are TGTGCCTGGAGAATTACAGGGGGCGCGCACACTGAAGCTTTCTTT. Translation gives CAWRITGGAHTEAFF.

V is TRBV11-3 and J is TRBJ2-3; 8 bases match TRBD2. Per germline, CDR1 SGHNT and CDR2 YENEEA. The CDR3 is 17 amino acids. The ends lost 6 bases at V and 5 bases at J; junction bases unmatched: 16. The CDR3 DNA is TGTGCCAGCAGACCGACACTAGCGGCTGGGGGGAGAGATACGCAGTATTTT. Encoded protein: CASRPTLAAGGRDTQYF.

The rearrangement joins TRBV4-3 to TRBJ2-7; 9 positions agree with TRBD2. Trimming at V came to 3 bases and at J to 6 bases, leaving 12 bases not matched to a gene. CDR3 length: 16 residues. CDR1 and CDR2 from the germline V gene are LGHNA and YSLEER. CDR3 DNA sequence: TGCGCCAGCAGCCATCGTCTAGCGGGATTGGGTAGCGAGCAGTACTTC. Its translation is CASSHRLAGLGSEQYF.

V is TRBV6-1 and J is TRBJ2-7; 8 nucleotides match TRBD2. CDR3 length: 15 residues. The V gene's germline CDR1 is MNHNS and CDR2 SASEGT. V shed 6 bases, J shed 5 bases, and the junction held 12 bases outside the gene matches. The CDR3 protein is CASRTTRAGGDEQYF. The CDR3 nucleotides are TGTGCCAGCAGGACTACCAGGGCCGGGGGGGACGAGCAGTACTTC.

The chain uses TRBV4-2 and TRBJ1-3; no clear D gene. The CDR3 has 12 amino acids. V lost 0 bases and J lost 6, with 3 bases in between. CDR1 and CDR2 from the germline V gene are LGHNA and YNFKEQ. CDR3 region: CASSQDKNTIYF. DNA for the CDR3: TGTGCCAGCAGCCAAGATAAAAACACCATATATTTT.

The chain is built from TRBV9 and TRBJ2-2; the D is unclear. Trimming pared 0 bases from V and 3 bases from J, leaving 3 bases between. From germline, CDR1 is SGDLS and CDR2 YYNGEE. The CDR3 consists of 13 residues. CDR3 loop: CASSVVYTGELFF. The CDR3 DNA follows: TGTGCCAGCAGCGTAGTATACACCGGGGAGCTGTTTTTT.

The J gene is TRBJ2-3, the V gene TRBV6-4; possible D gene TRBD2, 5 bases. The CDR3 has 13 amino acids. Per germline, CDR1 MRHNA and CDR2 SNTAGT. V dropped 4 bases and J dropped 6 bases, with 11 bases sitting between them. The CDR3 DNA reads as TGTGCCAGCAGTGGGGAGAGTGGCGATACGCAGTATTTT. Translation: CASSGESGDTQYF.

This chain joins TRBV19 and TRBJ1-1; 12 bases match TRBD1. The junction had 6 bases not matched to a gene; V was cut back by 0 bases and J by 4 bases. Germline CDR1 and CDR2: LNHDA and SQIVND (reference sequence). The CDR3 is 17 residues long. CDR3 loop: CASSIEPGQGAGTEAFF. In DNA, the CDR3 is TGTGCCAGTAGTATAGAACCGGGACAGGGGGCTGGCACTGAAGCTTTCTTT.

A few counts support this clone. The V and J genes are TRBV11-3 and TRBJ2-1; the D is unclear. Per the germline V gene, CDR1 is SGHNT and CDR2 is YENEEA. The CDR3 loop spans 13 amino acids. Trimming took off 0 bases at V and 9 bases at J, with 9 bases between the two ends. CDR3 loop: CASSLDGPREQFF. The CDR3 coding sequence is TGTGCCAGCAGCTTAGATGGGCCCCGTGAGCAGTTCTTC.